The 17 T cell receptor beta chains below were found in one sample sequenced in a study of beta chain features in type 1 diabetes. These TCRs' antigens remain unknown. All of the isolated RNA was reverse transcribed, so expressed TCRB transcripts were sequenced. Produced via immunoSEQ multiplex PCR; TCRdb's table is partial and in-frame only. The sample carries a few hundred thousand clones, around 22% recorded once. General observations from the study: Shortening that was moderate but significant affected the TCRB CDR3s of Type 1 diabetes patients in all four CD4+ subsets.

The sample comprised naive CD4+ T cells from blood. All receptors come from a woman in her 30s with type 1 diabetes.

This clone was counted a few times. The J gene is TRBJ2-5, the V gene TRBV6-6, with a weak D call TRBD1 (6 bases). V gave up 10 bases and J gave up 6 bases, with 15 bases separating them. In germline, CDR1 is MNHNY, CDR2 SVGAGI (reference sequence). This CDR3 is built from 12 residues. This chain's CDR3 is CATGLTGKTQYF. CDR3 sequence (DNA): TGTGCCACAGGTCTAACAGGGAAGACCCAGTACTTC.

The J gene is TRBJ1-2, the V gene TRBV28; D call uncertain. V gave up 7 bases and J gave up 5 bases, with 11 bases separating them. The CDR3 has 12 residues. In germline, CDR1 is MDHEN, CDR2 SYDVKM. The CDR3 DNA follows: TGTGCCAGCACGCCCCACGAGTATGGCTACACCTTC. Amino acid sequence: CASTPHEYGYTF.

This clone was recorded a few times. The chain joins TRBV5-1 to TRBJ2-3; D uncertain. V gave up 3 bases and J gave up 1 base, with 6 bases separating them. The germline gives CDR1 SGHRS, CDR2 YFSETQ. There are 13 residues in the CDR3. CDR3 amino acids: CASSSPGTDTQYF. Written as DNA, the CDR3 is TGCGCCAGCAGCTCCCCGGGCACAGATACGCAGTATTTT.

This chain links TRBV7-3 with TRBJ2-2; D remains ambiguous. CDR1 is SGHTA, CDR2 FQGTGA, per germline. The germline V and J ends were trimmed by 8 bases and 3 bases, with 10 bases remaining between them. The length of the CDR3 is 13 residues. CDR3 protein: CASAASDTGELFF. DNA for the CDR3: TGTGCCAGCGCCGCGTCGGACACCGGGGAGCTGTTTTTT.

Comment on this clone: Other DNA sequences within the sample encode an identical CDR3. The genes are TRBV5-4 and TRBJ2-3; D unclear. Germline V gene data show CDR1 as SGHNT and CDR2 as YYREEE (reference sequence). The ends were cut back, 0 bases at V and 0 bases at J, with 8 bases in the middle. The CDR3 is 15 residues long. The CDR3 DNA sequence: TGTGCCAGCAGCTTGGGCGGAACTAGCACAGATACGCAGTATTTT. Encoded protein: CASSLGGTSTDTQYF.

The chain recombines TRBV10-3 with TRBJ1-2; the D gene is possibly TRBD1 (5 bases). CDR3 length: 13 amino acids. Trimming took 2 bases from V and 6 from J, leaving 10 bases between them. CDR1 and CDR2 (germline): ENHRY, SYGVKD. The CDR3 coding sequence is TGTGCCATCAGTGAGGGACATCCGGATGGCTACACCTTC. Translation gives CAISEGHPDGYTF.

V is TRBV30 and J is TRBJ2-7, with TRBD1 matching 10 bases. The CDR3 extends over 15 amino acids. Germline CDR1 reads GTSNPN; CDR2 reads SVGIG (reference sequence). V dropped 2 bases and J dropped 1; count of bases not matched to a gene: 5. CDR3 residues: CAWSKPGQGSYEQYF. In nucleotides, the CDR3 is TGTGCCTGGAGTAAGCCGGGACAGGGGTCCTACGAGCAGTACTTC. The whole variable domain, remainder taken from reference TRBV30 and TRBJ2-7, is SQTIHQWPATLVQPVGSPLSLECTVEGTSNPNLYWYRQAAGRGLQLLFYSVGIGQISSEVPQNLSASRPQDRQFILSSKKLLLSDSGFYLCAWSKPGQGSYEQYFGPGTRLTVT.

The chain links TRBV7-8 to TRBJ2-2; tentatively, D is TRBD2 (5 bases). The CDR3 runs 15 residues. From germline, CDR1 is SGHVS and CDR2 FQNEAQ. V dropped 3 bases and J dropped 4 bases, with 12 bases sitting between them. In DNA form, the CDR3 reads TGTGCCAGCAGCTTTCTACTAGATAGCACCGGGGAGCTGTTTTTT. This encodes CASSFLLDSTGELFF.

This clone was seen only a few times. The chain has TRBV2 and TRBJ2-7, with D maybe TRBD1 (5 bases). The V gene lost 6 bases and the J gene lost 0 bases, with 12 bases spanning the gap. Germline CDR1 is SNHLY and CDR2 is FYNNEI. There are 14 residues in the CDR3. CDR3: CASSQGIPSYEQYF. DNA for the CDR3: TGTGCCAGCAGCCAGGGCATACCCTCCTACGAGCAGTACTTC.

This clone appeared a few times. The genes are TRBV7-3 and TRBJ2-1, with 7 bases fitting TRBD1. This CDR3 spans 15 amino acids. The V gene's germline CDR1 is SGHTA and CDR2 FQGTGA. J lost 5 bases, V lost 5 bases, and 9 bases had no gene match. CDR3 protein: CASSRSGTDNNEQFF. For the CDR3, the DNA is TGTGCCAGCAGCAGATCCGGGACAGATAACAATGAGCAGTTCTTC.

The V and J genes are TRBV7-9 and TRBJ2-7; 7 nucleotides agree with TRBD1. This CDR3 is 17 amino acids long. The J segment lost 2 bases and the V segment lost 5 bases, leaving 15 bases of the junction unmatched. Per the germline V gene, CDR1 is SEHNR and CDR2 is FQNEAQ (reference sequence). CDR3 amino acids: CASSPKGAAVSPYEQYF. The CDR3 coding sequence is TGTGCCAGCAGCCCTAAGGGGGCAGCCGTCAGTCCCTACGAGCAGTACTTC.

The chain carries TRBV7-9 and TRBJ2-3; D perhaps matches TRBD1 (6 bases). This CDR3 contains 12 residues. V was clipped by 4 bases and J by 6 bases, with 8 bases between them. CDR1 is SEHNR, CDR2 FQNEAQ, per germline (reference sequence). The CDR3 loop reads CASSSDRDTQYF. CDR3 bases: TGTGCCAGCAGCTCCGACAGGGATACGCAGTATTTT.

The chain is built from TRBV4-1 and TRBJ2-7, with 10 bases lining up with TRBD2. This CDR3 contains 16 residues. Trimming cost V 1 base and J 4 bases; bases outside gene matches: 7. Germline CDR1 and CDR2: MGHRA and YSYEKL. The CDR3, as DNA: TGCGCCAGCAGCCAAGGTCGTACTAGCGGGATATACGAGCAGTACTTC. Amino acids: CASSQGRTSGIYEQYF.

V is TRBV5-1 and J is TRBJ2-1; possible D gene TRBD2, 7 bases. The germline gives CDR1 SGHRS, CDR2 YFSETQ. The germline V and J ends were trimmed by 2 bases and 3 bases, with 12 bases remaining between them. This CDR3 has 15 residues. CDR3 protein: CASSLAGQDYNEQFF. In DNA, the CDR3 is TGCGCCAGCAGCTTAGCGGGACAAGACTACAATGAGCAGTTCTTC.

This clone was seen more than once but under ten times. The chain joins TRBV5-4 to TRBJ2-7; 10 positions agree with TRBD2. The CDR3 totals 13 residues. Germline assignment: CDR1 SGHNT and CDR2 YYREEE (reference sequence). The V segment lost 1 base and the J segment 9 bases; nucleotides outside the gene matches: 4. CDR3 sequence (DNA): TGTGCCAGCAGCTTGATCGAGCGGGAGGGGCAGTACTTC. This sequence encodes CASSLIEREGQYF.

This clone showed up just a few times. The chain couples TRBV30 to TRBJ1-4; D call uncertain. CDR3 length equals 14 residues. Trimming cost V 2 bases and J 2 bases, with 9 bases left between them. CDR1 and CDR2 from the germline V gene are GTSNPN and SVGIG (reference sequence). CDR3 in amino acids: CAWSTDRTNEKLFF. The DNA for the CDR3 is TGTGCCTGGAGTACAGATCGCACTAATGAAAAACTGTTTTTT.

This clone has more than one count but fewer than ten. The gene calls are TRBV9 and TRBJ2-1; 8 bases are shared with TRBD2. CDR3 length: 14 residues. Trimming at V came to 7 bases and at J to 8 bases, leaving 11 bases not matched to a gene. Germline CDR1 SGDLS, CDR2 YYNGEE. The CDR3 DNA sequence: TGTGCCAGCTCAGCGGCTCCCGGGAGGGATGAGCAGTTCTTC. Translation: CASSAAPGRDEQFF.